This TCR beta chain was documented in a study of OX40 agonist ivuxolimab in advanced cancers. Assay: immunoSEQ multiplex PCR; the TCRdb copy retains only in-frame clones and omits some. The sample has 45,000 to 60,000 clones, 79% seen once. V lost 4 bases and J lost 5; bases outside the gene matches: 4. The CDR3 extends over 13 amino acids. Germline CDR1 and CDR2: MNHNS and SASEGT. The source of this sequence is an adult with an advanced solid tumor such as melanoma, head and neck, liver or kidney cancer. The specimen was CD4+ or CD8+ T cells sorted from blood, collected in a trial of the OX40 agonist ivuxolimab. The V call is TRBV6-1, the J call TRBJ1-2; TRBD1 agrees at 7 bases. The CDR3 reads CASSARQGYGYTF. CDR3 sequence (DNA): TGTGCCAGCAGTGCTCGACAGGGTTATGGCTACACCTTC.